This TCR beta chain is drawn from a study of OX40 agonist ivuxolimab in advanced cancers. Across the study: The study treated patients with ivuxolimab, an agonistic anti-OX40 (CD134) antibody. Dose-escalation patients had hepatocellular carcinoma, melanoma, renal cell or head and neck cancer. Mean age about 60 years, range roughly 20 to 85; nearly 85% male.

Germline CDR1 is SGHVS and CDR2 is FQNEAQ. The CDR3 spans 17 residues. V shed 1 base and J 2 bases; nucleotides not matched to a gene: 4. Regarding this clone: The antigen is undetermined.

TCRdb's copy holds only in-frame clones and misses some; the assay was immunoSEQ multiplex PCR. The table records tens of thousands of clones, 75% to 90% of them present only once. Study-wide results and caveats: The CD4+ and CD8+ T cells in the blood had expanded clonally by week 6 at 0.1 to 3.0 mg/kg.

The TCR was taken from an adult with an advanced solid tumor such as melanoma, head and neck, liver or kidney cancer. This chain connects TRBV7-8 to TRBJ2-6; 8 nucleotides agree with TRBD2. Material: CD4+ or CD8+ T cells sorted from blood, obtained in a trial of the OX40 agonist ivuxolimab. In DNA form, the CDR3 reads TGTGCCAGCAGCTTAGTTGCGGGGGGCGCTGGGGCCAACGTCCTGACTTTC. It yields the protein CASSLVAGGAGANVLTF.